These 13 T cell receptor beta chains were all obtained from the same sample, sequenced in a study of a mutant IDH1 vaccine in newly diagnosed glioma. No cognate antigen is known for these TCRs. Some clones are missing from TCRdb's copy, which holds only in-frame ones; the method was immunoSEQ multiplex PCR. There are approximately 25,000 clones in the sample; more than 75% occur only once, and under 4% lies in the top ten. Regarding time point: week 47, end of study. One vaccine dose held 300 ug of mutant IDH1 20-mer peptide and came with topical imiquimod. Here the sequenced sample was PBMCs, taken from a glioma patient whose treatment included an IDH1 peptide vaccine. The receptors derive from a man aged 35 to 55 with glioma. Some clones in this sample may be carry-over from other donors' samples.

This clone was detected a few times. V gene TRBV7-6 combines with J gene TRBJ1-2; D is possibly TRBD1 (6 bases). The germline V gene has CDR1 SGHVS and CDR2 FNYEAQ. V was shortened by 5 bases and J by 8 bases, with 15 bases between the two germline ends. CDR3 length: 13 amino acids. The CDR3 DNA is TGTGCCAGCAGCCGCTTACAGGGTGACGGCTACACCTTC. Its protein product is CASSRLQGDGYTF. Full variable domain (rest looked up from reference TRBV7-6 and TRBJ1-2): GAGVSQSPRYKVTKRGQDVALRCDPISGHVSLYWYRQALGQGPEFLTYFNYEAQQDKSGLPNDRFSAERPEGSISTLTIQRTEQRDSAMYRCASSRLQGDGYTFGSGTRLTVV.

The rearrangement links TRBV2 to TRBJ2-7; D possibly uses TRBD1 or TRBD2 (5 bases each). The V gene lost 3 bases and the J gene lost 2 bases, with 11 bases spanning the gap. This CDR3 contains 14 residues. Germline-derived CDR1 and CDR2 are SNHLY and FYNNEI. The CDR3 loop is CASSERGRTYEQYF. CDR3 nucleotides: TGTGCCAGCAGTGAGAGGGGCAGAACCTACGAGCAGTACTTC.

This chain uses TRBV7-3 with TRBJ2-2; 10 bases line up with TRBD1. J was trimmed by 6 bases and V by 6 bases; bases with no gene match: 7. The length of the CDR3 is 15 residues. Germline lookup yields CDR1 SGHTA and CDR2 FQGTGA. CDR3 residues: CASRSDRGMAGELFF. In DNA form, the CDR3 reads TGTGCCAGCAGATCGGACAGGGGGATGGCCGGGGAGCTGTTTTTT.

This rearrangement joins TRBV29-1 to TRBJ2-5; TRBD2 matches 11 bases. Germline lookup yields CDR1 SQVTM and CDR2 ANQGSEA. This CDR3 is built from 12 residues. The V and J ends lost 4 bases and 7 bases, in that order; junction bases with no gene match: 2. The CDR3 nucleotides read TGCAGCGTTGGGACTAGCGGGTTGACCCAGTACTTC. Translating it yields CSVGTSGLTQYF.

The J gene is TRBJ1-3, the V gene TRBV5-1; a weak D match, TRBD1 (5 bases). Between the trimmed V and J ends, which lost 0 bases and 1 base, there was a span of 14 bases. The CDR3 consists of 17 residues. Germline loops: CDR1 SGHRS, CDR2 YFSETQ. The CDR3 reads CASSLDFRRQSGNTIYF. The CDR3 nucleotides are TGCGCCAGCAGCTTGGATTTTCGTCGACAGTCTGGAAACACCATATATTTT.

The chain links TRBV18 to TRBJ1-5; maybe TRBD1 (5 bases). This CDR3 is 15 amino acids long. Between the trimmed V and J ends, which lost 1 base and 2 bases, there was a span of 9 bases. Germline V lookup: CDR1 KGHSH, CDR2 LQKENI. In nucleotides, the CDR3 is TGTGCCAGCTCACCACGGCAGGGTGGCAATCAGCCCCAGCATTTT. Translated: CASSPRQGGNQPQHF.

The genes are TRBV9 and TRBJ1-5, with TRBD1 matching over 10 bases. Germline V gene lookup returns CDR1 SGDLS and CDR2 YYNGEE. V gave up 3 bases and J gave up 6 bases; unmatched junction bases: 3. This CDR3 region has 14 residues. The CDR3 sequence: CASSGTGGSQPQHF. Written as DNA, the CDR3 is TGTGCCAGCAGCGGGACAGGGGGTTCTCAGCCCCAGCATTTT.

CDR3 region: CAWYTKRNTEAFF. CDR3 nucleotides: TGTGCCTGGTACACAAAAAGGAACACTGAAGCTTTCTTT. The J gene is TRBJ1-1, the V gene TRBV30; D uncertain. V shed 5 bases and J shed 1 base, with 11 bases lying between them. The CDR3 sequence is 13 residues long. Per germline, CDR1 GTSNPN and CDR2 SVGIG (reference sequence).

The chain uses TRBV7-9 and TRBJ1-1; 7 nucleotides match TRBD1. Losses at the gene ends were 4 bases for V and 10 bases for J; bases not matched to a gene: 12. The CDR3 runs to 14 residues. Germline CDR1 is SEHNR and CDR2 is FQNEAQ (reference sequence). CDR3 sequence: CASSSLQGRGRAFF. For the CDR3, the DNA is TGTGCCAGCAGCTCACTACAGGGGCGGGGTAGAGCTTTCTTT.

V usage is TRBV6-5 and J usage is TRBJ1-6; a weak D match, TRBD1 (5 bases). Germline loops: CDR1 MNHEY, CDR2 SVGAGI. The CDR3 is 13 amino acids. V lost 6 bases and J lost 4, with 7 bases in between. The CDR3 loop is CASSRGYNSPLHF. The CDR3 coding sequence is TGTGCCAGCAGCCGGGGGTATAATTCACCCCTCCACTTT.

The chain recombines TRBV10-3 with TRBJ2-2; 9 bases align to TRBD2. J gave up 9 bases and V 2 bases, and 4 bases lay outside the gene matches. Germline assignment: CDR1 ENHRY and CDR2 SYGVKD. This CDR3 contains 14 residues. CDR3 coding DNA: TGTGCCATCAGTGAGGGCGGGGGGGACCGGGAGCTGTTTTTT. The encoded protein is CAISEGGGDRELFF.

This chain connects TRBV5-4 to TRBJ1-6; no clear D gene. The CDR3 runs to 15 residues. V gave up 0 bases and J gave up 7 bases, with 11 bases separating them. Germline assignment: CDR1 SGHNT and CDR2 YYREEE (reference sequence). The CDR3 nucleotides are TGTGCCAGCAGCTTGGGGGCGGGAGTCAATTCACCCCTCCACTTT. As protein: CASSLGAGVNSPLHF.

The chain carries TRBV29-1 and TRBJ2-2; 11 positions match TRBD1. Germline V gives CDR1 SQVTM, CDR2 ANQGSEA. Unmatched junction bases numbered 2, after V lost 6 bases and J lost 5 bases. The CDR3 has 13 residues. CDR3 residues: CSVGTGGTGELFF. CDR3 DNA: TGCAGCGTCGGGACAGGGGGTACCGGGGAGCTGTTTTTT.